Listed below are T cell receptor beta chains from one sample, sequenced in a study of blood T cell repertoires in COVID-19. Using immunoSEQ multiplex PCR, the repertoire was profiled, and TCRdb retains in-frame clones only, with some absent. The data contain approximately 290,000 clones, roughly 90% of them singletons. The material sequenced was peripheral blood. The source of these receptors is a woman aged 60-75 years with acute or convalescent COVID-19. CDR3s include the opening cysteine and the closing phenylalanine or tryptophan. D genes are given only for firm matches. A clone size is listed for some rows: how often the clone was seen (once, few, many), or a class if it is expanded.

>.|TRBJ2-7|.|TRBV20-1
CSASGWARPYEQYF
TGCAGTGCTAGTGGTTGGGCGCGACCCTACGAGCAGTACTTC
>.|TRBJ2-1|.|TRBV6-1
CASSEAQMVAPYNEQFF
TGTGCCAGCAGTGAAGCACAAATGGTAGCGCCGTACAATGAGCAGTTCTTC
>TRBD2|TRBJ2-7|.|TRBV9
CASSVGSGSTYEQYF
TGTGCCAGCAGCGTGGGTAGCGGGTCTACCTACGAGCAGTACTTC
>.|TRBJ1-1|.|TRBV9
CASSPRLGSQAFF
TGTGCCAGCAGCCCACGGCTCGGGAGCCAAGCTTTCTTT
>.|TRBJ2-6|.|TRBV11-3
CASSPTGYSGANVLTF
TGTGCCAGCAGCCCCACAGGGTACTCTGGGGCCAACGTCCTGACTTTC
>TRBD1|TRBJ2-7|.|TRBV5-4
CATLRQGTYEQYF
TGTGCCACCCTCCGACAGGGGACCTACGAGCAGTACTTC
>TRBD1|TRBJ1-5|once|TRBV19
CASSPDRASRGPQHF
TGTGCCAGTAGTCCCGACAGGGCCTCTCGGGGGCCCCAGCATTTT
>.|TRBJ1-2|.|TRBV19
CASRDPTGPAGVYGYTF
TGTGCCAGTAGGGACCCCACAGGGCCTGCCGGCGTCTATGGCTACACCTTC
>.|TRBJ2-2|.|TRBV7-2
CASSLGASPNTGELFF
TGTGCCAGCAGCTTAGGGGCCTCCCCGAACACCGGGGAGCTGTTTTTT
>.|TRBJ1-1|.|TRBV4-1
CASSQFIPNTEAFF
TGCGCCAGCAGCCAATTTATCCCGAACACTGAAGCTTTCTTT
>TRBD2|TRBJ2-2|.|TRBV5-1
CASSHGGTSLAGELFF
TGCGCCAGCAGCCACGGGGGGACTAGCCTTGCCGGGGAGCTGTTTTTT
>.|TRBJ1-2|.|TRBV5-4
CASSLAGISYGYTF
TGTGCCAGCAGCTTGGCCGGTATTTCCTATGGCTACACCTTC
>.|TRBJ2-7|.|TRBV7-9
CASAQSPYEQYF
TGTGCCAGCGCACAATCGCCCTACGAGCAGTACTTC
>.|TRBJ1-2|.|TRBV24-1
CATSDPRYGYTF
TGTGCCACCAGTGACCCCCGTTATGGCTACACCTTC
>TRBD1|TRBJ2-7|.|TRBV3-1/TRBV3-2
CASSQRGGQGYEQYF
TGTGCCAGCAGCCAAAGGGGCGGACAGGGCTACGAGCAGTACTTC